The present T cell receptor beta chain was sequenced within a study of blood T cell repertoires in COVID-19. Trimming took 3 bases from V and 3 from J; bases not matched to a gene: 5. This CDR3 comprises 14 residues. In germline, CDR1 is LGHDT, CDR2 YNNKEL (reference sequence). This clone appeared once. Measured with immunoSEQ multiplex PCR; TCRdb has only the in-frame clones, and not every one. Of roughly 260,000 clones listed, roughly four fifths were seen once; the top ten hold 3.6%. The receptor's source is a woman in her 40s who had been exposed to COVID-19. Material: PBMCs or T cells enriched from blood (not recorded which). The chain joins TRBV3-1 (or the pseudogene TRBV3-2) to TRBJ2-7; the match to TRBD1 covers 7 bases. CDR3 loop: CASSHGTGDYEQYF. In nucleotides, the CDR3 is TGTGCCAGCAGCCACGGAACAGGGGACTACGAGCAGTACTTC.